Reported below is one T cell receptor (beta chain). These data are taken from a study of cytomegalovirus exposure and HLA in healthy donors. Trimming removed 2 bases from V and 6 bases from J; junction bases left unmatched: 10. This CDR3 has 15 residues. Germline CDR1 reads SGHAT; CDR2 reads FQNNGV. It was with 60 Vbeta and 13 Jbeta primers that the PCR ran. Some clones are missing from TCRdb's copy, which holds only in-frame ones; the method was immunoSEQ multiplex PCR. The data hold 200,000 or so clones, with 84% observed a single time. V gene TRBV11-2 combines with J gene TRBJ2-7; 7 bases match TRBD1. What was sequenced was PBMCs. The source is a boy aged 5-17 years in good health and CMV-seronegative. The CDR3 sequence is CASSLTGTATVEQYF. The CDR3 nucleotides are TGTGCCAGCAGCTTAACCGGGACAGCTACCGTCGAGCAGTACTTC.